This T cell receptor (beta chain) was sequenced during a study of T cell responses to AZD1222 COVID-19 vaccine. About this clone itself: The antigen is undetermined.

Findings and limits, study-wide: Researchers took repertoire samples only after the peak T cell response had come. The breadth and depth of Spike-specific TCRs increased once two AZD1222 doses had been given.

Clones were sequenced by immunoSEQ multiplex PCR, and TCRdb holds only the in-frame ones, with some missing. The data hold 120,000 to 150,000 clones, with roughly 90% observed a single time. The sample here was peripheral blood, taken 28 days after the second AZD1222 dose. This receptor was identified in an adult who received the AZD1222 COVID-19 vaccine.

In DNA form, the CDR3 reads TGTGCCAGCTCACCGGGACAGCCCAATCAGCCCCAGCATTTT. This encodes CASSPGQPNQPQHF. The chain is built from TRBV18 and TRBJ1-5; TRBD1 matches at 7 bases. The CDR3 consists of 14 residues. V shed 3 bases, J shed 3 bases, and the junction held 2 bases outside the gene matches. From germline, CDR1 is KGHSH and CDR2 LQKENI.